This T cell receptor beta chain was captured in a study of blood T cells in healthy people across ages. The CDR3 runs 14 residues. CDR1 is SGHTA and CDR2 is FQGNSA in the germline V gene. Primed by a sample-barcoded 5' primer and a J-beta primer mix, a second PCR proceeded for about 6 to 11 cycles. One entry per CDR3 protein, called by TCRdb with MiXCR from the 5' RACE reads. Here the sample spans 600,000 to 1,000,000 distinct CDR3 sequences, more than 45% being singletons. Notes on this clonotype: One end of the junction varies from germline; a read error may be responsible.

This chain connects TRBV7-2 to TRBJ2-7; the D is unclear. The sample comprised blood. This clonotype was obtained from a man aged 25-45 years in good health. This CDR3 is CASSLSRSFYGQYF. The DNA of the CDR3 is TGTGCCAGCAGCTTATCCCGGAGCTTTTACGGGCAGTACTTC.